Each of the 11 T cell receptor beta chains below was sequenced from the same sample in a study of control samples from healthy donors and cancer patients. The assay was immunoSEQ multiplex PCR, and TCRdb's table has in-frame clones only and misses some. Among some 150,000 clones listed, 93% were seen once. Specimen: blood. The origin of the receptors is a woman in her sixties in good health.

The V and J genes are TRBV7-2 and TRBJ1-1; D is uncertain. With 1 base removed from V and 2 bases from J, the gap between germline ends came to 8 bases. CDR1 is SGHTA, CDR2 FQGNSA, per germline. The CDR3 runs 14 residues. The CDR3 sequence is CASSLVLRNTEAFF. The CDR3 DNA follows: TGTGCCAGCAGCTTAGTATTACGTAACACTGAAGCTTTCTTT.

The rearrangement joins TRBV6-6 to TRBJ2-6; 11 positions agree with TRBD1. This CDR3 has 16 amino acids. Losses at the gene ends were 5 bases for V and 2 bases for J; bases not matched to a gene: 2. The germline V gene encodes CDR1 MNHNY and CDR2 SVGAGI (reference sequence). The CDR3 reads CASSPGQGAGANVLTF. CDR3 nucleotide sequence: TGTGCCAGCAGTCCGGGACAGGGGGCTGGGGCCAACGTCCTGACTTTC.

The table lists this clone with a count of one. The chain recombines TRBV3-1 (or the pseudogene TRBV3-2) with TRBJ1-1, with D unclear. The CDR3 contains 10 residues. Germline loops: CDR1 LGHDT, CDR2 YNNKEL (reference sequence). Trimming pared 8 bases from V and 6 bases from J, leaving 7 bases between. CDR3 sequence reads: CASVEAEAFF. CDR3 nucleotide sequence: TGTGCCAGCGTAGAGGCTGAAGCTTTCTTT.

This clone was observed a single time. At one end the junction does not follow the germline gene, possibly because of a read error. This chain links TRBV12-3 or TRBV12-4 with TRBJ2-1; 9 bases align to TRBD2. The CDR3 has 13 residues. The CDR3 bases are TGCATCTCTGCCGGGACTAGCCACAATGAGCAGTTCTTC. Translated, it gives CISAGTSHNEQFF.

J is TRBJ2-3 and V is TRBV6-4; 10 positions match TRBD2. The CDR3 consists of 16 residues. The germline CDR1 and CDR2 sequences are MRHNA and SNTAGT. The trim removed 3 bases at V and 3 bases at J, leaving 6 bases unmatched. CDR3 sequence: CASSEGSGGATDTQYF. CDR3 DNA sequence: TGTGCCAGCAGTGAGGGAAGCGGGGGGGCGACAGATACGCAGTATTTT.

The V and J genes are TRBV7-9 and TRBJ1-2; the match to TRBD1 covers 7 bases. V was clipped by 10 bases and J by 6 bases; unmatched bases: 17. The CDR3 is 15 residues long. Germline V gives CDR1 SEHNR, CDR2 FQNEAQ (reference sequence). The CDR3 DNA is TGTGCCACCCAGCTTACTCTTGGGACAGACGATGGCTACACCTTC. This gives the protein CATQLTLGTDDGYTF.

This clone was detected only once. This chain's CDR3 is CASSAGNTGELFF. The CDR3 coding sequence is TGTGCCAGCAGCGCCGGGAACACCGGGGAGCTGTTTTTT. The gene calls are TRBV7-2 and TRBJ2-2; D is unresolved. The germline V gene encodes CDR1 SGHTA and CDR2 FQGNSA. Deletions cut 5 bases from V and 1 base from J, with 5 bases between. CDR3 length: 13 residues.

The chain has TRBV5-1 and TRBJ2-2; TRBD1 matches 7 bases. The CDR3 contains 15 residues. CDR1 and CDR2 (germline): SGHRS, YFSETQ. V lost 4 bases and J lost 0; bases outside the gene matches: 3. CDR3 protein: CASSPGQTNTGELFF. The CDR3 nucleotides read TGCGCCAGCAGCCCGGGACAGACGAACACCGGGGAGCTGTTTTTT.

This clone was detected once. The chain employs TRBV2 and TRBJ1-2, with TRBD1 identical over 8 bases. With 0 bases clipped from V and 7 bases from J, the junction kept 7 bases outside the gene matches. CDR3 length: 15 amino acids. CDR1 SNHLY and CDR2 FYNNEI come from the germline V gene. The CDR3 DNA reads TGTGCCAGCAGTGAAGCAGTGACAGGGGTGCGTGGCTACACCTTC. Amino acid sequence: CASSEAVTGVRGYTF.

This chain connects TRBV25-1 to TRBJ2-2; TRBD1 agrees at 10 bases. The J segment lost 0 bases and the V segment lost 3 bases, leaving 1 base of the junction unmatched. Germline V gene data show CDR1 as MGHDK and CDR2 as SYGVNS. The CDR3 has 16 residues. CDR3 bases: TGTGCCAGCAGTGAGGGACAGGGGTCGAACACCGGGGAGCTGTTTTTT. Amino acid sequence: CASSEGQGSNTGELFF.

The chain is built from TRBV5-4 and TRBJ1-4; 7 bases map to TRBD1. From germline, CDR1 is SGHNT and CDR2 YYREEE (reference sequence). The V and J ends lost 4 bases and 8 bases, in that order; junction bases with no gene match: 8. The CDR3 consists of 14 residues. The CDR3: CASSAGQRMEKLFF. The CDR3 nucleotides are TGTGCCAGCAGCGCGGGACAGAGGATGGAAAAACTGTTTTTT.